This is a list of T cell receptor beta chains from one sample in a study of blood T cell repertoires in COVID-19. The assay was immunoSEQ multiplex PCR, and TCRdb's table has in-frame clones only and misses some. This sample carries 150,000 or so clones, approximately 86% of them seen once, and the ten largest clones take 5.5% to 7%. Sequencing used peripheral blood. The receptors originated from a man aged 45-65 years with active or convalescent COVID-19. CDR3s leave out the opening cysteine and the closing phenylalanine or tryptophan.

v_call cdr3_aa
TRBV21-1 ASSKRGGVNTEAF
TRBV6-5 AIGQGASFGYT
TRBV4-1 ASSQDAYPGAKNIQY
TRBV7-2 ASSKRGGYQETQY
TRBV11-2 ASSLKQGYTEAF
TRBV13 ASSSQEDTEGETQY
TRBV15 ATSREPMDPEGEQY
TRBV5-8 TSNPKQGSGELF
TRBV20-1 NPDRRTEAF
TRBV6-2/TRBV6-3 ASSGRGQNTEAF
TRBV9 ASSVEGTTNYGYT
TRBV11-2 ASSISSTNTDTQY
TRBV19 ASSIVGSNSPLH
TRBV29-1 SVDRTEKYNEQF
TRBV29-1 SVGREGRNEQF
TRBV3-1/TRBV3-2 ASSQDIRRRTDTQY
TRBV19 ASPYSTDTQY
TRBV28 ASSYFSRQLYGYT
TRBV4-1 ASSQDPLGERTSLH
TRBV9 ASSGATYNEQF
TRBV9 ASSVDPGGRETQY
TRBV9 ASSVAPNRVSSGNTIY
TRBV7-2 ASAWGVDPYEQY
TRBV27 ASSLSVDRSNEKLF
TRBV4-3 ASSPSGRPTLH
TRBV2 ASSDLRNTDEQF
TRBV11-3 ASSLDKDTQY
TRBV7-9 ASSGGGLAGFFQF
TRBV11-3 ASSLEGGKSTEAF
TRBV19 ASSKGVREKLF
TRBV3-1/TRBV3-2 ASSQDLGRGPYEQY
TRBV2 ASSEQQETQY
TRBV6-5 ASSYSLRGYGYT
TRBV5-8 ASSLQDRYQETQY
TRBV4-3 ASSQERDRSSGANVLT
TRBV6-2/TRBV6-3 ASSPGRTGSEQY
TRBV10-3 AISPAGGGEQY
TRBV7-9 ASWRGTDTQY
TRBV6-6 ASRRTGTGVGRKVNEQF
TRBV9 ASNSRLRGYT
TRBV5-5 ASSLAHGVTGELF
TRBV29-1 SADPGTSSTGELF
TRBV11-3 ASSLEGQGELF
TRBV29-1 SVEIASRGGELF
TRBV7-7 ASSPPGGMNEQF
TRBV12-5 ASSRRGWKDQPQH
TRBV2 ASSQQGPRTGELF
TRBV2 ASSLGVGGNTIY
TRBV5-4 ASSLAGAGGPYEQY
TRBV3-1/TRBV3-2 ASSQGNRGPGLNTEAF
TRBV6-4 ASSAGQGSDTQY